What follows are 9 T cell receptor beta chains derived from one specimen sequenced in a study of early T cells in non-severe SARS-CoV-2 infection. Each CDR3 protein is one row after TCRdb ran MiXCR on the 5' RACE reads. Here the sample spans approximately 50,000 distinct CDR3 sequences, 9.5% to 15% being singletons. The sequences come from whole blood, collected at baseline. The receptors originated from an adult who was a healthcare worker with PCR-confirmed SARS-CoV-2 infection or an uninfected control (not recorded which).

This clonotype appeared a few times. The CDR3 sequence: CASSLRGEETQYF. In nucleotides, the CDR3 is TGTGCCAGCAGCTTACGGGGGGAAGAGACCCAGTACTTC. V is TRBV7-7 and J is TRBJ2-5, with 7 bases fitting TRBD2. The CDR3 extends over 13 amino acids. Per germline, CDR1 SSHAT and CDR2 FNYEAQ (reference sequence). J was trimmed by 3 bases and V by 2 bases; bases with no gene match: 0.

There are many counts of this clonotype. V usage is TRBV5-1 and J usage is TRBJ2-5, with 14 positions matching TRBD2. The CDR3 totals 16 residues. CDR1 SGHRS and CDR2 YFSETQ come from the germline V gene. V trimming: 4 bases; J trimming: 1 base; junction bases outside the gene matches: 3. The CDR3 reads CASSLGLAGAQETQYF. The CDR3 DNA is TGCGCCAGCAGCCTGGGACTAGCGGGGGCCCAAGAGACCCAGTACTTC.

This clonotype was counted only a few times. V and J are TRBV20-1 and TRBJ2-3; tentative D call: TRBD1 (5 bases). The CDR3 has 12 residues. V lost 3 bases to trimming and J lost 6 bases, with 10 bases between them. CDR1 and CDR2 from the germline V gene are DFQATT and SNEGSKA (reference sequence). CDR3: CSARVGPDTQYF. DNA of the CDR3: TGCAGTGCTAGGGTGGGGCCCGATACGCAGTATTTT.

The chain recombines TRBV20-1 with TRBJ2-7; no definite D call. This CDR3 contains 15 residues. Germline assignment: CDR1 DFQATT and CDR2 SNEGSKA (reference sequence). V was clipped by 6 bases and J by 5 bases, with 23 bases between them. This chain's CDR3 is CSALMHRHLTDEQYF. Written as DNA, the CDR3 is TGCAGTGCCCTGATGCATAGGCATCTAACTGACGAGCAGTACTTC.

There are a few counts of this clonotype. CDR3 amino acids: CASSQALGLANTDTQYF. The CDR3, as DNA: TGTGCCAGCAGCCAGGCCCTGGGGCTAGCCAACACAGATACGCAGTATTTT. V gene TRBV4-2 combines with J gene TRBJ2-3; TRBD1 or TRBD2 may be the D gene (5 bases each). CDR1 is LGHNA, CDR2 YNFKEQ, per germline. V lost 3 bases, J lost 2 bases, and 18 bases lay in between. The length of the CDR3 is 17 residues.

The chain employs TRBV14 and TRBJ2-5, with a tentative D call TRBD2 (5 bases). Germline V gene sequence: CDR1 SGHDN, CDR2 FVKESK. The CDR3 length is 13 residues. V lost 4 bases and J lost 7, with 13 bases in between. The DNA for the CDR3 is TGTGCCAGCAGCCTCTGGACCGCGGGGACCCAGTACTTC. This sequence encodes CASSLWTAGTQYF.

This clonotype was detected a few times. The chain carries TRBV28 and TRBJ1-1, with D possibly TRBD1 on 6 matching bases. Germline loops: CDR1 MDHEN, CDR2 SYDVKM. V was trimmed by 2 bases and J by 1 base, leaving 14 bases between them. There are 16 residues in the CDR3. This chain's CDR3 is CASSLTPDSENTEAFF. DNA of the CDR3: TGTGCCAGCAGTTTAACCCCGGACAGTGAGAACACTGAAGCTTTCTTT. Looking up the rest from reference TRBV28 and TRBJ1-1 gives the full variable domain: DVKVTQSSRYLVKRTGEKVFLECVQDMDHENMFWYRQDPGLGLRLIYFSYDVKMKEKGDIPEGYSVSREKKERFSLILESASTNQTSMYLCASSLTPDSENTEAFFGQGTRLTVV.

This clonotype has more than one count but fewer than ten. The chain has TRBV28 and TRBJ2-7; 8 bases match TRBD1. Germline loops: CDR1 MDHEN, CDR2 SYDVKM. This CDR3 comprises 13 residues. V trimming: 6 bases; J trimming: 3 bases; junction bases outside the gene matches: 4. CDR3 in DNA: TGTGCCAGCAGGGCGACAGGGGTCTACGAGCAGTACTTC. It yields the protein CASRATGVYEQYF.

This clonotype was recorded many times. The chain carries TRBV12-3 or TRBV12-4 and TRBJ2-5; D possibly corresponds to TRBD1 (5 bases). CDR3 length: 16 residues. V was trimmed by 7 bases and J by 1 base, leaving 19 bases between them. The CDR3 is CASTDTDGHGQETQYF. The CDR3 nucleotides are TGTGCCAGCACCGACACCGACGGACACGGCCAAGAGACCCAGTACTTC.